This TCR beta chain stems from a study of regulatory T cells in long-lasting Graves disease. This clonotype was detected many times. Through Arm-PCR of CDR3 regions and iRepertoire HTBI primers, TCR beta libraries were built. TCRdb redid the calling of the multiplex PCR reads with MiXCR, one entry per CDR3 protein. Altogether fewer than 650,000 distinct CDR3 sequences are present, approximately 15% being singletons, with the ten largest covering around a sixth. The sample's time point: newly diagnosed GD, antithyroid drugs for less than 3 months. TCR sequences were obtained from RNA taken from PBMCs. The sample was also reused in another study, on T cells in Graves' hyperthyroidism and ophthalmopathy.

This sequence was found in a woman in her 30s with Graves disease. This material consisted of peripheral blood mononuclear cells (PBMCs), taken at new diagnosis, from a patient treated with antithyroid drugs.

The CDR3 loop is CASSISQVTYEQYF. CDR3 nucleotides: TGTGCCAGCAGTATATCACAGGTAACCTACGAGCAGTACTTC. The chain carries TRBV28 and TRBJ2-7; D is possibly TRBD1 (5 bases). This CDR3 is 14 amino acids long. Trimming removed 5 bases from V and 2 bases from J, with 13 bases in between. Germline CDR1 and CDR2: MDHEN and SYDVKM.